These 7 T cell receptor beta chains came from one sample sequenced in a study of blood T cells in healthy people across ages. Primers used in a second PCR of about 7 to 12 cycles were a sample-barcoded 5' primer and a J-beta primer mix. TCRdb analysed the 5' RACE reads with MiXCR anew, one entry per CDR3 protein. The sample has some 640,000 distinct CDR3 sequences, about 30% seen once. The sequenced material came from blood. These receptors were obtained from a woman aged 80 or older in good health.

This clonotype was counted a few times. The V gene is TRBV18, the J gene TRBJ1-1; D is unclear. The CDR3 has 15 residues. With 6 bases removed from V and 0 bases from J, the gap between germline ends came to 14 bases. The V gene's germline CDR1 is KGHSH and CDR2 LQKENI. This CDR3 is CASSSLGGLNTEAFF. CDR3 sequence (DNA): TGTGCCAGCTCGTCCCTGGGCGGTCTGAACACTGAAGCTTTCTTT.

The chain joins TRBV4-3 to TRBJ1-1, with no clear D. The CDR3 runs to 18 residues. V lost 0 bases, J lost 5 bases, and 22 bases lay in between. Germline V gene data show CDR1 as LGHNA and CDR2 as YSLEER. The CDR3 is CASSQDLPGPGQRTEAFF. CDR3 bases: TGCGCCAGCAGCCAAGATCTCCCGGGCCCCGGGCAGAGGACTGAAGCTTTCTTT.

In this sample, this clonotype turned up a few times. The chain links TRBV28 to TRBJ2-7; D might be TRBD2 (6 bases). V was shortened by 6 bases and J by 4 bases, with 10 bases between the two germline ends. Germline CDR1 MDHEN, CDR2 SYDVKM. The CDR3 loop spans 12 amino acids. The CDR3 sequence: CASSRGRYEQYF. For the CDR3, the DNA is TGTGCCAGCAGCCGGGGGAGGTACGAGCAGTACTTC.

This clonotype was picked up many times. The chain couples TRBV28 to TRBJ1-2; D is unresolved. The CDR3 sequence is 12 residues long. V was pared by 6 bases and J by 3 bases, with 8 bases between. CDR1 MDHEN and CDR2 SYDVKM come from the germline V gene. Written as DNA, the CDR3 is TGTGCCAGCAGCCCTTGGGACTATGGCTACACCTTC. It is translated as CASSPWDYGYTF.

This clonotype was seen just once. At one end, the junction sequence differs from germline, possibly due to a read error. This sequence joins TRBV7-3 and TRBJ2-5, with D possibly being TRBD1 or TRBD2 (6 bases each). The CDR3 spans 14 residues. From germline, CDR1 is SGHTA and CDR2 FQGTGA. This chain's CDR3 is CASSLVGGQGTQYF. The CDR3 bases are TGTGCCAGCAGCTTAGTAGGGGGGCAAGGGACCCAGTACTTC.

This clonotype was picked up many times. The V and J genes are TRBV9 and TRBJ2-5; unclear D gene. V gave up 0 bases and J gave up 5 bases, with 5 bases separating them. The length of the CDR3 is 12 residues. Per the germline V gene, CDR1 is SGDLS and CDR2 is YYNGEE. In nucleotides, the CDR3 is TGTGCCAGCAGCGTAGACGGGGAGACCCAGTACTTC. Encoded protein: CASSVDGETQYF.

Many counts were recorded for this clonotype. V is TRBV10-3 and J is TRBJ2-1; no definite D call. The CDR3 is made up of 13 amino acids. Germline CDR1 ENHRY, CDR2 SYGVKD. Trimming took off 0 bases at V and 7 bases at J, with 7 bases between the two ends. The DNA of the CDR3 is TGTGCCATCAGTGAGTCCCCAGAGAATGAGCAGTTCTTC. It specifies CAISESPENEQFF.